This TCR beta chain appears in the sequencing data of a study of patients and donors after allogeneic stem cell transplantation. The junction had 13 bases not matched to a gene; V was cut back by 8 bases and J by 4 bases. This CDR3 has 14 residues. CDR1 and CDR2 from the germline V gene are SQVTM and ANQGSEA. MiXCR, applied by TCRdb to the RT-PCR reads, yields one record per CDR3 protein. The data contain around 150,000 distinct CDR3 sequences, about a third of them singletons. The chain joins TRBV29-1 to TRBJ1-1; TRBD1 agrees at 7 bases. The sequencing input was blood, either unsorted or a sorted T cell fraction (not recorded which). This receptor was identified in a human donor who was either an allogeneic HSCT recipient or a stem cell or donor lymphocyte infusion donor (not recorded which). It is not recorded whose cells these are; they may come from a transplant donor. The CDR3 here is CSTNRGGGPTEAFF. The CDR3 DNA follows: TGCAGCACAAACCGAGGGGGCGGTCCCACTGAAGCTTTCTTT.